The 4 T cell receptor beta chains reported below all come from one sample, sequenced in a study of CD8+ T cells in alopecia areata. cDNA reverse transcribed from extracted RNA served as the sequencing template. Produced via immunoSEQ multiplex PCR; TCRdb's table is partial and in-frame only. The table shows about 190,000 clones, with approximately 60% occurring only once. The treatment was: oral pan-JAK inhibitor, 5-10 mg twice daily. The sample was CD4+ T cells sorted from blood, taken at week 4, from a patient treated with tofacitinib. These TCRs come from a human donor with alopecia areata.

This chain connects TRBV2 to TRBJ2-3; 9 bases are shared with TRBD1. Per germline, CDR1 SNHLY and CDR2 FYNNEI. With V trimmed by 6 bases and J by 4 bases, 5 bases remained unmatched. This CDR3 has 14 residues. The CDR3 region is CASRQTGGPDTQYF. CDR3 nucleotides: TGTGCCAGCAGACAAACAGGGGGCCCAGATACGCAGTATTTT.

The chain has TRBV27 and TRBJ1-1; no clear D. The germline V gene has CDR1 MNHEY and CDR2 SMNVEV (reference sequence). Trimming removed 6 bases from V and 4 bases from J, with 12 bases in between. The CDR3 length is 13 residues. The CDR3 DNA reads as TGTGCCAGCAGCGCCTCATTAGGCACTGAAGCTTTCTTT. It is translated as CASSASLGTEAFF.

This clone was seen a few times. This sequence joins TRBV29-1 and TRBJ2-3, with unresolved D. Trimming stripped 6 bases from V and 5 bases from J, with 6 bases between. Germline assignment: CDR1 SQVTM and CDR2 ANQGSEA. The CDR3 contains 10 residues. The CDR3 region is CSVWGDTQYF. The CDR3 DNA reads TGCAGCGTCTGGGGAGATACGCAGTATTTT.

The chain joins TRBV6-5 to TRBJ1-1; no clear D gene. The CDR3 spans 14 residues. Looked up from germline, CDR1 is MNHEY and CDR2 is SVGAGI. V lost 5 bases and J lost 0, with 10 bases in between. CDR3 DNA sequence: TGTGCCAGCAGTAAGGTCTCCATGAACACTGAAGCTTTCTTT. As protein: CASSKVSMNTEAFF.